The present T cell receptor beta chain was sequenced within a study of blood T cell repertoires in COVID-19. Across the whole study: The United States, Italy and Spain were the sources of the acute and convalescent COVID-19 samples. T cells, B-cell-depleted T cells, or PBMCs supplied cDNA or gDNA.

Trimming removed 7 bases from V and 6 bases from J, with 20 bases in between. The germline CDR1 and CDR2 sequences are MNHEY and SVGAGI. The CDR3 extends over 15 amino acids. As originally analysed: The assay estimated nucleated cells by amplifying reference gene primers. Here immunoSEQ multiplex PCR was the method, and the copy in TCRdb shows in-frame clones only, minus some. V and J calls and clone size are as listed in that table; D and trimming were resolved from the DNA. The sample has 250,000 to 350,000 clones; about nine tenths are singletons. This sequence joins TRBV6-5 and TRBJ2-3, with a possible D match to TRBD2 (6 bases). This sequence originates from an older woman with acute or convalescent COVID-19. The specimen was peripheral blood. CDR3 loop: CASTLLGQEGDTQYF. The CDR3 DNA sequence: TGTGCCAGCACCCTACTAGGGCAGGAGGGGGATACGCAGTATTTT.